This is a list of T cell receptor beta chains from one sample in a study of blood T cell repertoires in COVID-19. Libraries were prepared by immunoSEQ multiplex PCR; TCRdb keeps only in-frame clonotypes and omits some of them. The table has roughly 130,000 clones, about 80% seen once. Sequenced sample: peripheral blood. All receptors come from a woman aged 60-75 years with acute or convalescent COVID-19. Each CDR3 is given with its conserved first and last residue.

>TRBV30
CAWSLDRLSSGNTIYF
>TRBV9
CASSPRQGASTEAFF
>TRBV9
CASSVGGGADQETQYF
>TRBV18
CASSPGGYEQYF
>TRBV14
CASSQDGGASTDTQYF
>TRBV5-6
CASSWDRGTQYF
>TRBV18
CASTGTGGNQPQHF
>TRBV7-9
CASTPAGGMGTEAFF
>TRBV6-1
CASSRRPNTEAFF
>TRBV19
CASSIAPGAIYTEAFF
>TRBV2
CASRGQDTGELFF
>TRBV24-1
CATSGTGDTNYGYTF
>TRBV2
CASSEKGNGQPQHF
>TRBV6-6
CASTMGLDNTDTQYF
>TRBV7-2
CASSSGQGNQPQHF
>TRBV6-1
CASSESTMRIFNYGYTF
>TRBV12-5
CASGPGGPQHF
>TRBV6-4
CAPEQGKNIQYF
>TRBV2
CASRGQGGADTQYF
>TRBV30
CAWGDRGNQPQHF
>TRBV5-8
CASSPSDLSGNTIYF
>TRBV19
CASSIFSGGQVGNEQFF
>TRBV15
CATSSERFYGYTF
>TRBV6-2/TRBV6-3
CASSYSWTGNTEAFF
>TRBV2
CASSSYPGGRNTIYF
>TRBV29-1
CSVSSAGGYTF
>TRBV4-1
CASSQDGRQAYEQYF
>TRBV7-9
CASSLDRVGNTIYF
>TRBV3-1/TRBV3-2
CASSQGGSNYGYTF
>TRBV5-6
CASSLLRDFDQPQHF
>TRBV5-1
CASRVRTAMNTEAFF
>TRBV27
CASSLGTGDSPLHF
>TRBV5-8
CASSLDFAPEAFF
>TRBV20-1
CSARVGSQAFF
>TRBV5-6
CASSLPAGGLVEFF
>TRBV5-4
CASSLTSGHTDTQYF
>TRBV7-9
CASSLRGQGGGYGYTF
>TRBV5-1
CASSPPSGGYNEQFF
>TRBV9
CASSPGQVNTEAFF
>TRBV30
CACQRVTDTQYF
>TRBV18
CASSPNQYSTGIEGYTF
>TRBV18
CASSPPSGGAYEQYF
>TRBV29-1
CSVEAGQGSTGELFF
>TRBV19
CASSIWSNEQFF
>TRBV5-8
CASSLEKGLSYGYTF
>TRBV9
CASSVLAGGISSTDTQYF
>TRBV5-4
CASSLRERYEQYF
>TRBV3-1/TRBV3-2
CASSPRDPGSSYNSPLHF
>TRBV18
CASSRGQDEAFF
>TRBV25-1
CASSESAGPGEQYF